The 14 T cell receptor beta chains below come from one sample, sequenced in a study of human T cells and chemical hapten exposure. MiXCR was run by TCRdb on the RACE reads, yielding one entry per CDR3 protein. The sample includes 35,000 to 55,000 distinct CDR3 sequences, 9.5% to 10% of them seen just once. Time point meaning: patch test 2, 6 weeks after DPC sensitization. Treatment described: therapeutic diphenylcyclopropenone sensitization with weekly scalp DPC. Total RNA was extracted from unfractionated whole blood. The specimen was whole blood, collected in connection with sensitization to the hapten diphenylcyclopropenone (DPC). The source is a woman in her twenties or thirties with alopecia areata. Some clones in this sample may be carry-over from other donors' samples.

This clonotype was seen at least ten times. The rearrangement joins TRBV12-3 or TRBV12-4 to TRBJ1-1; no clear D. This CDR3 comprises 14 residues. V lost 1 base and J lost 5, with 11 bases in between. Here the CDR3 DNA reads TGTGCCAGCAGTTTAGAATCCGGTGTAACTGAAGCTTTCTTT. Its protein is CASSLESGVTEAFF.

This clonotype was found a few times. This chain connects TRBV7-2 to TRBJ2-3; D possibly matches TRBD1 or TRBD2 (6 bases each). CDR3 length: 19 amino acids. CDR1 SGHTA and CDR2 FQGNSA come from the germline V gene. V lost 6 bases to trimming and J lost 0 bases, with 25 bases between them. DNA for the CDR3: TGTGCCAGCAGGAGGGGACTTACAGGGTCCCCCGGGAGCACAGATACGCAGTATTTT. Amino acids: CASRRGLTGSPGSTDTQYF. The variable domain in full, with the rest retrieved from reference TRBV7-2 and TRBJ2-3, is GAGVSQSPSNKVTEKGKDVELRCDPISGHTALYWYRQSLGQGLEFLIYFQGNSAPDKSGLPSDRFSAERTGGSVSTLTIQRTQQEDSAVYLCASRRGLTGSPGSTDTQYFGPGTRLTVL.

V usage is TRBV29-1 and J usage is TRBJ2-5, with D perhaps TRBD2 (6 bases). V was trimmed by 7 bases and J by 4 bases, leaving 10 bases between them. The CDR3 is 11 residues long. CDR1 and CDR2 from the germline V gene are SQVTM and ANQGSEA. CDR3 region: CSAGRRETQYF. CDR3 coding DNA: TGCAGCGCGGGGAGGAGAGAGACCCAGTACTTC.

The rearrangement uses TRBV28 and TRBJ2-5; the D call may be TRBD1 or TRBD2 (5 bases each). This CDR3 is 12 amino acids long. V lost 5 bases, J lost 7 bases, and 11 bases lay in between. The germline CDR1 and CDR2 sequences are MDHEN and SYDVKM. DNA of the CDR3: TGTGCCAGCAGTCTTCAGGGAGCGACCCAGTACTTC. Translated, it gives CASSLQGATQYF.

V is TRBV30 and J is TRBJ2-1, with 8 bases aligning to TRBD2. The ends lost 2 bases at V and 2 bases at J; junction bases unmatched: 5. Germline CDR1 GTSNPN, CDR2 SVGIG (reference sequence). There are 15 residues in the CDR3. CDR3 in DNA: TGTGCCTGGAGTTACGGGGGGGCCGCCTACAATGAGCAGTTCTTC. Translation: CAWSYGGAAYNEQFF.

The J gene is TRBJ1-6, the V gene TRBV27; D ambiguous. The V end was cut by 5 bases, the J end by 9 bases, with 11 bases between. Germline CDR1 reads MNHEY; CDR2 reads SMNVEV (reference sequence). This CDR3 is 13 amino acids long. The CDR3 spells CASSGPGFSPLHF. CDR3 nucleotides: TGTGCCAGCAGTGGCCCTGGATTTTCACCCCTCCACTTT.

In its sample, this clonotype was seen a few times. The chain joins TRBV12-3 or TRBV12-4 to TRBJ2-3, with TRBD2 matching 8 bases. The J segment lost 3 bases and the V segment lost 5 bases, leaving 7 bases of the junction unmatched. This CDR3 has 15 amino acids. The CDR3 coding sequence is TGTGCCAGCAGTCCCCGGGGGGGCCCAACAGATACGCAGTATTTT. The encoded protein is CASSPRGGPTDTQYF.

This clonotype was picked up a small number of times. The chain recombines TRBV19 with TRBJ2-2, with D unclear. The CDR3 loop spans 13 amino acids. V shed 5 bases and J shed 4 bases, with 8 bases lying between them. Looked up from germline, CDR1 is LNHDA and CDR2 is SQIVND (reference sequence). In DNA form, the CDR3 reads TGTGCCAGTAGTGGAGCAATCACCGGGGAGCTGTTTTTT. Translation gives CASSGAITGELFF.

The sample holds a few counts of this clonotype. The chain uses TRBV5-1 and TRBJ2-7; the D gene is possibly TRBD1 (6 bases). The CDR3 is 14 residues long. The ends were cut back, 2 bases at V and 1 base at J, with 10 bases in the middle. Germline values: CDR1 SGHRS, CDR2 YFSETQ. CDR3 loop: CASSLLDRSYEQYF. CDR3 nucleotides: TGCGCCAGCAGCTTACTAGACAGGTCCTACGAGCAGTACTTC. The full variable domain, its missing parts supplied by reference TRBV5-1 and TRBJ2-7, is KAGVTQTPRYLIKTRGQQVTLSCSPISGHRSVSWYQQTPGQGLQFLFEYFSETQRNKGNFPGRFSGRQFSNSRSEMNVSTLELGDSALYLCASSLLDRSYEQYFGPGTRLTVT.

This clonotype has at least ten counts. This chain connects TRBV20-1 to TRBJ2-7, with TRBD2 as a possible D gene (6 bases). Trimming removed 6 bases at V and 5 bases at J, with 20 bases between. This CDR3 has 14 residues. CDR1 and CDR2 (germline): DFQATT, SNEGSKA (reference sequence). DNA for the CDR3: TGCAGTGCAAGAACACCCGGGGGATGGAACGAGCAGTACTTC. Protein product: CSARTPGGWNEQYF.

J is TRBJ2-7 and V is TRBV14; 8 nucleotides match TRBD2. Germline CDR1 and CDR2: SGHDN and FVKESK. The CDR3 length is 15 residues. The junction had 7 bases not matched to a gene; V was cut back by 4 bases and J by 2 bases. CDR3 region: CASSPLRRGAYEQYF. The DNA of the CDR3 is TGTGCCAGCAGCCCCCTCCGGCGGGGGGCCTACGAGCAGTACTTC.

There are many counts of this clonotype. The genes are TRBV27 and TRBJ1-1; 9 bases are a match to TRBD1. The J segment lost 0 bases and the V segment lost 5 bases, leaving 10 bases of the junction unmatched. The CDR3 runs to 17 residues. Germline values: CDR1 MNHEY, CDR2 SMNVEV (reference sequence). CDR3 in DNA: TGTGCCAGCAGTCTTTCCGGGACAGGGATAATGAACACTGAAGCTTTCTTT. It specifies CASSLSGTGIMNTEAFF.

This clonotype is a singleton in its sample. The chain links TRBV28 to TRBJ1-6; tentative D call: TRBD1 (5 bases). The CDR3 is made up of 16 amino acids. Trimming pared 3 bases from V and 11 bases from J, leaving 20 bases between. The germline V gene has CDR1 MDHEN and CDR2 SYDVKM. CDR3: CASSFGDLIGSPPLHF. The DNA for the CDR3 is TGTGCCAGCAGTTTCGGGGACCTAATAGGAAGTCCACCCCTCCACTTT.

This clonotype was seen a handful of times. The chain employs TRBV12-3 or TRBV12-4 and TRBJ2-4; no reliable D call. The CDR3 is 11 residues long. Deletions cut 6 bases from V and 5 bases from J, with 5 bases between. CDR3 DNA sequence: TGTGCCAGCAGAAGGGAAAACATTCAGTACTTC. Protein: CASRRENIQYF.